The clone carrying this T cell receptor (beta chain) appeared a few times. This sample is part of a study of blood T cell repertoires in COVID-19. Whole-study context: Sources were T cells, B-cell-depleted T cells, or PBMCs; the material itself was cDNA or gDNA.

How the authors handled the data: Quantification of nucleated cells was approximated via reference gene primer amplification. Clones were sequenced by immunoSEQ multiplex PCR, and TCRdb holds only the in-frame ones, with some missing. V and J calls and clone size are copied from that table; D and trimming were computed from the DNA. This table holds under 300,000 clones, about nine tenths found once. Those who participated ranged in age from roughly 18 to 100 years and resided in about two dozen US areas. CDR1 SEHNR and CDR2 FQNEAQ come from the germline V gene (reference sequence). The CDR3 extends over 16 amino acids. The V and J ends lost 5 bases and 3 bases, in that order; junction bases with no gene match: 9.

This chain uses TRBV7-9 with TRBJ1-1; 10 bases are a match to TRBD1. Sequenced material: PBMCs or T cells enriched from blood (not recorded which). The sequence was collected from a woman aged 25 to 39 with acute COVID-19. In DNA form, the CDR3 reads TGTGCCAGCAGCCTGACAGGGGGCGCGAAGGACACTGAAGCTTTCTTT. Translating gives CASSLTGGAKDTEAFF.